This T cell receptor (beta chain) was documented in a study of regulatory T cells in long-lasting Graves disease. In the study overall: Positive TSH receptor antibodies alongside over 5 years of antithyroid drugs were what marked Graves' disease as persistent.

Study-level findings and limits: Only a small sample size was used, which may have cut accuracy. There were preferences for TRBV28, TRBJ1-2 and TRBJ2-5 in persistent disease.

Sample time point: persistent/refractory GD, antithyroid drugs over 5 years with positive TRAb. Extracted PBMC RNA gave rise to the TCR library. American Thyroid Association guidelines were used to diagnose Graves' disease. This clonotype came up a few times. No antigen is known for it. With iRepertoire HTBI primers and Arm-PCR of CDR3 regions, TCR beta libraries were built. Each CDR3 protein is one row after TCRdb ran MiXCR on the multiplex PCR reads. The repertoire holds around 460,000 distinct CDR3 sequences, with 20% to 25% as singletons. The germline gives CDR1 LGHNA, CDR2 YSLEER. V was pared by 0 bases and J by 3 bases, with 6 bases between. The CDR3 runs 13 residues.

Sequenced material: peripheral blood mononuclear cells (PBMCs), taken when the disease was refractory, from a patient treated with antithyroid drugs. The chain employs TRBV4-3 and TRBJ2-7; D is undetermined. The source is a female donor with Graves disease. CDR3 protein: CASSQEHGYEQYF. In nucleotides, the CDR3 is TGCGCCAGCAGCCAAGAACACGGCTACGAGCAGTACTTC.